These T cell receptor beta chains were read from a single sample in a study of T cell clones after liver transplantation. Data came from immunoSEQ multiplex PCR; TCRdb stores just in-frame clones and leaves some out. The repertoire includes fewer than 25,000 clones, roughly 92% of them detected once, and more than 20% sits in the top ten. The source was CD8+ T cells from blood, collected approximately 27 months after liver transplant. The receptors originated from a human patient who received a liver transplant. T cells may partly derive from the graft donor. CDR3s include the opening cysteine and the closing phenylalanine or tryptophan. The D gene is left open where the match is weak. Expanded clones get a size class; other rows say once, few or many, or leave the size out.

j_gene | d_gene | v_gene | abundance | CDR3aa | CDR3nt
TRBJ2-7 | NA | TRBV9 | NA | CASSDRDNSCEQYF | TGTGCCAGCAGCGACCGGGACAACTCCTGCGAGCAGTACTTC
TRBJ2-1 | NA | TRBV4-1 | NA | CASSQDFGGNEQFF | TGCGCCAGCAGCCAAGATTTTGGCGGCAATGAGCAGTTCTTC
TRBJ1-2 | TRBD1 | TRBV29-1 | NA | CSVEDLWTGGSNYGYTF | TGCAGCGTTGAAGATCTGTGGACAGGGGGTTCCAACTATGGCTACACCTTC
TRBJ2-3 | NA | TRBV11-2 | NA | CASSLGDGSTDTQYF | TGTGCCAGCAGCTTAGGGGACGGGAGCACAGATACGCAGTATTTT
TRBJ2-3 | TRBD2 | TRBV2 | NA | CASSELAAGGDTQYF | TGTGCCAGCAGTGAACTAGCGGCCGGAGGGGATACGCAGTATTTT
TRBJ2-1 | NA | TRBV5-4 | NA | CASSLSGDEQFF | TGTGCCAGCAGCTTATCGGGGGATGAGCAGTTCTTC
TRBJ1-1 | NA | TRBV5-1 | NA | CASSFSVNTEAFF | TGCGCCAGCAGCTTCTCGGTGAACACTGAAGCTTTCTTT
TRBJ1-5 | NA | TRBV15 | NA | CATSRDGGNQPQHF | TGTGCCACCAGCAGAGATGGCGGGAATCAGCCCCAGCATTTT
TRBJ2-7 | NA | TRBV5-6 | NA | CASSPGTPSLEQYF | TGTGCCAGCAGCCCGGGGACCCCCTCCCTCGAGCAGTACTTC
TRBJ2-7 | NA | TRBV5-6 | NA | CASSSDSWSFEQYF | TGTGCCAGCAGCTCGGACAGTTGGAGTTTCGAGCAGTACTTC
TRBJ1-1 | NA | TRBV19 | NA | CASTRTGIITEAFF | TGTGCCAGTACCCGGACGGGAATAATCACTGAAGCTTTCTTT
TRBJ1-1 | NA | TRBV6-5 | NA | CASNRGTEAFF | TGTGCCAGCAACCGGGGGACTGAAGCTTTCTTT
TRBJ2-3 | NA | TRBV30 | NA | CAWSVRLFVPTDTQYF | TGTGCCTGGAGTGTACGCCTATTTGTCCCCACAGATACGCAGTATTTT
TRBJ2-3 | TRBD1 | TRBV6-5 | NA | CASSYGTGGSDTQYF | TGTGCCAGCAGTTACGGGACAGGGGGCTCAGATACGCAGTATTTT
TRBJ1-4 | NA | TRBV5-5 | NA | CASSFRLGGNEKLFF | TGTGCCAGCAGCTTTAGGCTCGGGGGAAATGAAAAACTGTTTTTT
TRBJ2-1 | NA | TRBV28 | NA | CASSLGASPYNEQFF | TGTGCCAGCAGTCTTGGGGCTTCTCCATACAATGAGCAGTTCTTC
TRBJ2-3 | NA | TRBV27 | NA | CASGTRTDTQYF | TGTGCCAGCGGTACACGCACAGATACGCAGTATTTT
TRBJ1-1 | NA | TRBV18 | NA | CASSLRGVGNTEAFF | TGTGCCAGCTCATTACGAGGGGTGGGGAACACTGAAGCTTTCTTT
TRBJ1-1 | NA | TRBV5-8 | NA | CASSLGWAGVTEAFF | TGTGCCAGCAGCCTGGGGTGGGCAGGGGTCACTGAAGCTTTCTTT
TRBJ2-3 | TRBD2 | TRBV9 | NA | CASSPRGGSTDTQYF | TGTGCCAGCAGCCCCCGGGGGGGTAGCACAGATACGCAGTATTTT
TRBJ2-1 | NA | TRBV21-1 | NA | CASSKTEQFF | TGTGCCAGCAGCAAGACAGAGCAGTTCTTC
TRBJ2-1 | NA | TRBV4-1 | NA | CASRGWGNEQFF | TGCGCCAGCAGAGGATGGGGCAATGAGCAGTTCTTC
TRBJ2-7 | NA | TRBV29-1 | NA | CSVDGRDYEQYF | TGCAGCGTTGACGGGCGGGACTACGAGCAGTACTTC
TRBJ2-1 | NA | TRBV9 | few | CASSVGWANEQFF | TGTGCCAGCAGCGTAGGGTGGGCCAATGAGCAGTTCTTC
TRBJ2-7 | NA | TRBV15 | large | CATSRFGGEEQYF | TGTGCCACCAGCAGGTTCGGTGGGGAAGAGCAGTACTTC
TRBJ2-1 | TRBD2 | TRBV4-3 | NA | CASSPGTSLHNEQFF | TGCGCCAGCAGCCCAGGGACTAGCCTTCACAATGAGCAGTTCTTC
TRBJ1-2 | TRBD1 | TRBV6-5 | NA | CASSPGDSYGYTF | TGTGCCAGCAGTCCAGGGGACAGCTATGGCTACACCTTC
TRBJ2-3 | TRBD2 | TRBV27 | NA | CASSGTSGTDTQYF | TGTGCCAGTTCCGGGACTAGCGGCACAGATACGCAGTATTTT
TRBJ2-1 | TRBD1 | TRBV5-1 | NA | CASSLVGTDSYNEQFF | TGCGCCAGCAGCTTGGTCGGGACAGATTCCTACAATGAGCAGTTCTTC
TRBJ2-1 | TRBD2 | TRBV2 | NA | CASIQGTSGYNEQFF | TGTGCCAGCATCCAAGGGACTAGCGGCTACAATGAGCAGTTCTTC
TRBJ2-1 | NA | TRBV4-1 | once | CASSQEGPYNEQFF | TGCGCCAGCAGCCAGGAGGGCCCCTACAATGAGCAGTTCTTC
TRBJ1-2 | TRBD1 | TRBV27 | medium-sized | CASRTQGANYGYTF | TGTGCCAGCAGGACTCAGGGGGCTAACTATGGCTACACCTTC
TRBJ2-5 | NA | TRBV19 | NA | CASPVNPRERTQETQYF | TGTGCCAGTCCAGTAAACCCCCGTGAGCGGACCCAAGAGACCCAGTACTTC
TRBJ2-2 | TRBD2 | TRBV4-3 | once | CASSQEPAGGGTGELFF | TGCGCCAGCAGCCAAGAGCCGGCGGGAGGCGGCACCGGGGAGCTGTTTTTT
TRBJ1-2 | NA | TRBV14 | NA | CASSSRAANGYTF | TGTGCCAGCAGCTCCAGGGCCGCCAATGGCTACACCTTC
TRBJ1-4 | TRBD1 | TRBV10-1 | NA | CASSVGTVFWGFCEKLFF | TGCGCCAGCAGTGTCGGGACAGTCTTTTGGGGGTTTTGTGAAAAACTGTTTTTT
TRBJ2-5 | NA | TRBV2 | NA | CASTWDWETQYF | TGTGCCAGCACTTGGGATTGGGAGACCCAGTACTTC
TRBJ1-1 | NA | TRBV7-9 | NA | CASSPGGAENTEAFF | TGTGCCAGCAGCCCCGGGGGGGCAGAGAACACTGAAGCTTTCTTT
TRBJ2-1 | NA | TRBV27 | once | CASSFGPSGANEQFF | TGTGCCAGCAGTTTCGGGCCCTCTGGGGCAAATGAGCAGTTCTTC
TRBJ2-1 | TRBD2 | TRBV30 | NA | CAWSGGSTEQFF | TGTGCCTGGAGTGGCGGGAGTACTGAGCAGTTCTTC
TRBJ2-7 | NA | TRBV7-9 | NA | CASSLPAYYEQYF | TGTGCCAGCAGCTTACCGGCGTACTACGAGCAGTACTTC
TRBJ1-1 | NA | TRBV9 | NA | CASSVEGGITEAFF | TGTGCCAGCAGCGTAGAGGGGGGCATCACTGAAGCTTTCTTT
TRBJ2-1 | TRBD2 | TRBV19 | once | CASSITSGTYNEQFF | TGTGCCAGTAGTATTACTAGCGGTACCTACAATGAGCAGTTCTTC
TRBJ2-3 | NA | TRBV7-2 | NA | CASSLGRGPTDTQYF | TGTGCCAGCAGCTTAGGTCGAGGGCCCACAGATACGCAGTATTTT
TRBJ2-7 | NA | TRBV27 | NA | CASSLGLSSYEQYF | TGTGCCAGCAGTTTGGGGCTGAGCTCCTACGAGCAGTACTTC
TRBJ2-3 | NA | TRBV4-1 | NA | CASSPPVSVADTQYF | TGCGCCAGCAGCCCACCGGTTAGCGTAGCAGATACGCAGTATTTT
TRBJ2-7 | NA | TRBV11-2 | NA | CASSLGPSYEQYF | TGTGCCAGCAGCTTAGGCCCCTCCTACGAGCAGTACTTC
TRBJ2-5 | TRBD2 | TRBV27 | NA | CASSWASGTKETQYF | TGTGCCAGCAGTTGGGCTAGCGGGACCAAAGAGACCCAGTACTTC
TRBJ1-4 | TRBD1 | TRBV19 | NA | CASSMGTGVGEKLFF | TGTGCCAGTAGTATGGGGACAGGGGTAGGCGAAAAACTGTTTTTT
TRBJ2-1 | TRBD2 | TRBV18 | once | CASSPASGLYNEQFF | TGTGCCAGCTCACCAGCTAGCGGCCTTTACAATGAGCAGTTCTTC
TRBJ2-3 | NA | TRBV6-6 | NA | CASSYTWRVSTDTQYF | TGTGCCAGCAGTTACACCTGGCGGGTTTCCACAGATACGCAGTATTTT
TRBJ2-1 | TRBD2 | TRBV6-5 | NA | CASSYSAAGGEQFF | TGTGCCAGCAGTTATAGTGCGGCGGGAGGGGAGCAGTTCTTC
TRBJ2-1 | TRBD2 | TRBV10-2 | NA | CASSESGRLNEQFF | TGCGCCAGCAGTGAAAGCGGGAGGCTCAATGAGCAGTTCTTC
TRBJ1-1 | NA | TRBV21-1 | NA | CASSKALGGIMNTEAFF | TGTGCCAGCAGCAAAGCGCTAGGTGGGATTATGAACACTGAAGCTTTCTTT
TRBJ1-1 | TRBD1 | TRBV13 | NA | CASSPGGTEAFF | TGTGCCAGCAGTCCAGGGGGCACTGAAGCTTTCTTT
TRBJ2-3 | NA | TRBV18 | NA | CASSPQGSRTDTQYF | TGTGCCAGCTCACCGCAGGGGAGCAGGACAGATACGCAGTATTTT
TRBJ2-1 | NA | TRBV7-8 | NA | CASSGLRTRSSYNEQFF | TGTGCCAGCAGCGGACTACGAACTCGATCATCCTACAATGAGCAGTTCTTC
TRBJ2-2 | TRBD1 | TRBV4-3 | once | CASSQDATGGTGELFF | TGCGCCAGCAGCCAAGATGCGACAGGGGGAACCGGGGAGCTGTTTTTT
TRBJ2-5 | NA | TRBV7-6 | NA | CASTPIRVEETQYF | TGTGCCAGCACCCCAATTAGGGTTGAAGAGACCCAGTACTTC